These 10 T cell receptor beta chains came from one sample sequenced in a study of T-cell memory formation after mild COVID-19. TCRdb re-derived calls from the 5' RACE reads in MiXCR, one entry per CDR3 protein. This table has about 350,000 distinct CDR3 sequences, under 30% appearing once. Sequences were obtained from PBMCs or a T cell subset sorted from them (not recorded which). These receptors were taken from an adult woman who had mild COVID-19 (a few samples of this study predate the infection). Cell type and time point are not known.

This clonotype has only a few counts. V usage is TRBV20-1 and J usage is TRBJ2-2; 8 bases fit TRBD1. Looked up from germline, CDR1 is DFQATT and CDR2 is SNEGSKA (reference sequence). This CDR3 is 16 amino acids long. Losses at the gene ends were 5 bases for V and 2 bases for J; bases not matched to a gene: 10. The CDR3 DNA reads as TGCAGTGCTCGTTCACAGGACAGGGTAAACACCGGGGAGCTGTTTTTT. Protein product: CSARSQDRVNTGELFF.

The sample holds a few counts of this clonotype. The CDR3 protein is CASSLLQGGGDRTYEQYF. In DNA, the CDR3 is TGTGCCAGCAGCTTACTACAAGGCGGAGGGGACCGGACCTACGAGCAGTACTTC. V and J are TRBV7-9 and TRBJ2-7; possible D gene TRBD2, 6 bases. The V and J ends lost 2 bases and 2 bases respectively, with 22 bases between them. Germline assignment: CDR1 SEHNR and CDR2 FQNEAQ (reference sequence). This CDR3 region has 18 residues.

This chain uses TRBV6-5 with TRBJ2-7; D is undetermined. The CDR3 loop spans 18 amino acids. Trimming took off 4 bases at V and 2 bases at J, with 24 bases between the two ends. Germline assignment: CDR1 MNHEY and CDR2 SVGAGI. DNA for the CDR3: TGTGCCAGCAGTTGCCCCCCCCTGGGTTCCAATCCCACCTACGAGCAGTACTTC. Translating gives CASSCPPLGSNPTYEQYF.

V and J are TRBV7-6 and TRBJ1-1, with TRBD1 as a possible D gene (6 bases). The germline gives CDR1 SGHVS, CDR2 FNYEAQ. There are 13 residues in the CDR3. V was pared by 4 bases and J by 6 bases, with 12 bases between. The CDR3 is CASSYHRAAEAFF. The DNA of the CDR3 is TGTGCCAGCAGCTACCACAGGGCTGCTGAAGCTTTCTTT. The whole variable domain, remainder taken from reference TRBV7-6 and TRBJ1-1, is GAGVSQSPRYKVTKRGQDVALRCDPISGHVSLYWYRQALGQGPEFLTYFNYEAQQDKSGLPNDRFSAERPEGSISTLTIQRTEQRDSAMYRCASSYHRAAEAFFGQGTRLTVV.

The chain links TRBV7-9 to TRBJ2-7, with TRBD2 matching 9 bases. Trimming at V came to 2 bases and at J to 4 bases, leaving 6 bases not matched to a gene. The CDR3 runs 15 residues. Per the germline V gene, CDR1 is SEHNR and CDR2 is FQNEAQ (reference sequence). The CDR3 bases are TGTGCCAGCAGCTTATCAGGCGGGAGGGATTACGAGCAGTACTTC. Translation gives CASSLSGGRDYEQYF.

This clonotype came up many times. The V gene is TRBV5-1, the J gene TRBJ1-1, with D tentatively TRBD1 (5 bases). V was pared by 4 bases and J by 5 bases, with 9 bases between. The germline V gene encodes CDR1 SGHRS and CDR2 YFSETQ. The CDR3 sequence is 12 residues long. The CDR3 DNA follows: TGCGCCAGCAGCCCCCGGGGGACTGAAGCTTTCTTT. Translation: CASSPRGTEAFF.

Written as DNA, the CDR3 is TGCGCCAGCAGCTTGGGCGGGGCCGAAGAGACCCAGTACTTC. Protein product: CASSLGGAEETQYF. The V gene is TRBV5-1, the J gene TRBJ2-5, with D possibly matching TRBD2 (6 bases). V lost 0 bases and J lost 3, with 9 bases in between. Germline loops: CDR1 SGHRS, CDR2 YFSETQ. The CDR3 totals 14 residues.

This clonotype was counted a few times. The CDR3: CSVGHLNQETQYF. The CDR3 nucleotides read TGCAGCGTTGGGCACCTAAACCAAGAGACCCAGTACTTC. This chain connects TRBV29-1 to TRBJ2-5; D is ambiguous. CDR1 is SQVTM and CDR2 is ANQGSEA in the germline V gene. The CDR3 consists of 13 residues. Trimming shortened V by 4 bases and J by 0 bases, and 9 bases separated the two germline ends.

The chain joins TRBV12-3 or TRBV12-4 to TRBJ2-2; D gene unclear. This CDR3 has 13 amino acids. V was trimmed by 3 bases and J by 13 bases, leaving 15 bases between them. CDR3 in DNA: TGTGCCAGCAGTTTTATCGGGCCGCCAGGGCTGTTTTTT. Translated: CASSFIGPPGLFF.

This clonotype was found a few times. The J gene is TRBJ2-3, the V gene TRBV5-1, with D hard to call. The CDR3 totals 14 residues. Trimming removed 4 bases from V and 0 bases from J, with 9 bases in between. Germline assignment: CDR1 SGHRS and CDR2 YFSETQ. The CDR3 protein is CASSGRGSTDTQYF. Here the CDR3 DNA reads TGCGCCAGCAGCGGACGCGGAAGCACAGATACGCAGTATTTT.